This T cell receptor (beta chain) was observed in a study of blood T cells in healthy people across ages. The study, taken as a whole, reports: Unknown CMV status may confound age-related changes in expanded clones. Aged donors had fewer naive CD4+ cells and lower diversity than long-lived donors.

PCR was performed a second time for about 6 to 11 cycles using a sample-barcoded 5' primer and a J-beta primer mix. TCRdb processed the 5' RACE reads anew with MiXCR; each CDR3 protein has one entry. The sample records 540,000 or so distinct CDR3 sequences, less than 60% being singletons. This clonotype was picked up a small number of times. Its target is not known. Trimming removed 3 bases at V and 6 bases at J, with 3 bases between. Germline lookup yields CDR1 DFQATT and CDR2 SNEGSKA (reference sequence). The CDR3 is 10 residues long. The chain uses TRBV20-1 and TRBJ2-1, with unresolved D. This TCR was sampled from a man aged 80 or over in good health. Sequencing was done on a sample of blood. Here the CDR3 DNA reads TGCAGTGCTAGCATCAATGAGCAGTTCTTC. Amino acids: CSASINEQFF.